These 30 T cell receptor beta chains were all obtained from the same sample, sequenced in a study of CD8+ T cells in alopecia areata. Extracted RNA was reverse transcribed into cDNA, the sequencing template. Only in-frame clones appear in the TCRdb table, and some are missing; sequencing was by immunoSEQ multiplex PCR. This table has 140,000 to 150,000 clones, around 58% appearing once. Sequencing used CD4+ T cells sorted from blood, obtained at week 0. Receptor source: a human donor with alopecia areata.

The rearrangement uses TRBV15 and TRBJ2-1; 9 bases fit TRBD2. V lost 1 base to trimming and J lost 2 bases; unmatched junction nucleotides: 6. Germline V gene sequence: CDR1 LNHNV, CDR2 YYDKDF (reference sequence). CDR3 length equals 17 residues. The CDR3 region has the DNA TGTGCCACCAGCAGAGGGGGAGCGGGGGGCGCCTACAATGAGCAGTTCTTC. Translated, it gives CATSRGGAGGAYNEQFF.

The chain has TRBV2 and TRBJ1-1; no definite D call. V shed 6 bases and J shed 11 bases, with 16 bases lying between them. The germline CDR1 and CDR2 sequences are SNHLY and FYNNEI. The CDR3 has 12 amino acids. The CDR3 here is CASRGNPGWAFF. Written as DNA, the CDR3 is TGTGCCAGCAGGGGGAATCCAGGATGGGCTTTCTTT.

The rearrangement joins TRBV27 to TRBJ2-7; weak D call: TRBD1 (6 bases). CDR3 length: 14 amino acids. In germline, CDR1 is MNHEY, CDR2 SMNVEV (reference sequence). Deletions cut 6 bases from V and 6 bases from J, with 18 bases between. The CDR3 region is CASSPQGKRAEQYF. DNA for the CDR3: TGTGCCAGCAGCCCCCAGGGGAAAAGGGCCGAGCAGTACTTC.

This chain uses TRBV29-1 with TRBJ2-5, with 10 bases matching TRBD1. The trim removed 6 bases at V and 5 bases at J, leaving 6 bases unmatched. CDR3 length: 13 amino acids. Germline CDR1 SQVTM, CDR2 ANQGSEA. The CDR3 is CSVRGQGSETQYF. The CDR3 DNA follows: TGCAGCGTCAGGGGACAGGGGAGCGAGACCCAGTACTTC.

This chain links TRBV2 with TRBJ1-1, with TRBD1 matching 8 bases. The CDR3 is made up of 15 amino acids. V gave up 8 bases and J gave up 5 bases; unmatched junction bases: 13. Germline CDR1 reads SNHLY; CDR2 reads FYNNEI. CDR3 DNA sequence: TGTGCCAGCGGCCTCCGAGGGCAGGGGGCGACTGAAGCTTTCTTT. Translating gives CASGLRGQGATEAFF.

This clone was seen only a few times. This rearrangement joins TRBV5-1 to TRBJ2-7; D possibly corresponds to TRBD1 (5 bases). The CDR3 is made up of 15 amino acids. Germline V gene data show CDR1 as SGHRS and CDR2 as YFSETQ. The V end was cut by 0 bases, the J end by 5 bases, with 15 bases between. This CDR3 is CASSLGQGVGHEQYF. In DNA, the CDR3 is TGCGCCAGCAGCTTGGGCCAGGGTGTTGGACACGAGCAGTACTTC.

The chain uses TRBV28 and TRBJ2-5, with 12 bases that match TRBD2. CDR1 and CDR2 from the germline V gene are MDHEN and SYDVKM. The CDR3 has 15 residues. J lost 6 bases, V lost 5 bases, and 7 bases had no gene match. Here the CDR3 DNA reads TGTGCCAGCAGTCTTGGACTAGCGGGGACAAAGACCCAGTACTTC. This gives the protein CASSLGLAGTKTQYF. The full variable domain, its missing parts supplied by reference TRBV28 and TRBJ2-5, is DVKVTQSSRYLVKRTGEKVFLECVQDMDHENMFWYRQDPGLGLRLIYFSYDVKMKEKGDIPEGYSVSREKKERFSLILESASTNQTSMYLCASSLGLAGTKTQYFGPGTRLLVL.

The chain couples TRBV6-5 to TRBJ1-2; TRBD1 agrees at 9 bases. Trimming took 0 bases from V and 7 from J; bases not matched to a gene: 6. This CDR3 has 15 residues. Germline CDR1 and CDR2: MNHEY and SVGAGI. The CDR3 protein is CASSYSPGQGAGYTF. The CDR3 DNA is TGTGCCAGCAGTTACTCGCCGGGACAGGGAGCTGGCTACACCTTC.

The chain carries TRBV4-1 and TRBJ2-5; 9 bases match TRBD2. There are 15 residues in the CDR3. The junction had 6 bases not matched to a gene; V was cut back by 2 bases and J by 5 bases. Germline assignment: CDR1 MGHRA and CDR2 YSYEKL. The CDR3 nucleotides are TGCGCCAGCAGCCAAACCGGGACTAGCCTGGAGACCCAGTACTTC. Amino acids: CASSQTGTSLETQYF.

This rearrangement joins TRBV7-2 to TRBJ1-1, with D unresolved. The V and J ends lost 5 bases and 4 bases respectively, with 20 bases between them. Per the germline V gene, CDR1 is SGHTA and CDR2 is FQGNSA. This CDR3 region has 16 residues. The CDR3 here is CASSPPFTGLGTEAFF. CDR3 DNA sequence: TGTGCCAGCAGCCCGCCCTTTACGGGCTTGGGCACTGAAGCTTTCTTT.

This clone was recorded a few times. The V gene is TRBV5-4, the J gene TRBJ2-3; 8 positions agree with TRBD1. The V gene end was trimmed by 0 bases and the J gene end by 6 bases; junction bases not matched to a gene: 6. CDR1 is SGHNT and CDR2 is YYREEE in the germline V gene (reference sequence). This CDR3 contains 15 residues. CDR3 protein: CASSLGGQAGDTQYF. For the CDR3, the DNA is TGTGCCAGCAGCTTGGGGGGACAGGCGGGGGATACGCAGTATTTT.

The chain uses TRBV6-5 and TRBJ2-7; D is uncertain. The CDR3 has 16 amino acids. Looked up from germline, CDR1 is MNHEY and CDR2 is SVGAGI. Deletions cut 0 bases from V and 0 bases from J, with 12 bases between. CDR3 bases: TGTGCCAGCAGTTACTCGATACCGGTTCACTCCTACGAGCAGTACTTC. Its protein product is CASSYSIPVHSYEQYF.

The chain is built from TRBV2 and TRBJ1-2; D may be TRBD1 (5 bases). CDR1 and CDR2 from the germline V gene are SNHLY and FYNNEI. V lost 7 bases to trimming and J lost 7 bases, with 16 bases between them. The CDR3 totals 13 residues. The CDR3 loop reads CASTGTYAGGYTF. The CDR3 DNA reads TGTGCCAGCACCGGGACGTACGCGGGTGGCTACACCTTC. Combining the CDR3 with reference TRBV2 and TRBJ1-2 gives the whole variable domain EPEVTQTPSHQVTQMGQEVILRCVPISNHLYFYWYRQILGQKVEFLVSFYNNEISEKSEIFDDQFSVERPDGSNFTLKIRSTKLEDSAMYFCASTGTYAGGYTFGSGTRLTVV.

The chain combines TRBV7-2 with TRBJ2-5; D call uncertain. V was pared by 6 bases and J by 0 bases, with 5 bases between. CDR1 is SGHTA, CDR2 FQGNSA, per germline. The CDR3 is 12 amino acids. The CDR3 protein is CASRQDQETQYF. The CDR3 DNA reads TGTGCCAGCAGGCAGGACCAAGAGACCCAGTACTTC.

The V call is TRBV2, the J call TRBJ2-1; 8 bases map to TRBD1. The junction had 4 bases not matched to a gene; V was cut back by 7 bases and J by 5 bases. This CDR3 contains 13 residues. Germline V gene lookup returns CDR1 SNHLY and CDR2 FYNNEI. This CDR3 reads CASTKDRDNEQFF. The CDR3 region has the DNA TGTGCCAGCACCAAGGACAGGGACAATGAGCAGTTCTTC.

The sample holds a few counts of this clone. The rearrangement uses TRBV11-2 and TRBJ2-3; a possible D gene is TRBD2 (5 bases). The CDR3 covers 16 residues. Germline lookup yields CDR1 SGHAT and CDR2 FQNNGV. With 0 bases removed from V and 3 bases from J, the gap between germline ends came to 13 bases. The chain's CDR3 is CASSLDLGVGTDTQYF. The DNA of the CDR3 is TGTGCCAGCAGCTTAGATCTCGGGGTAGGGACAGATACGCAGTATTTT.

V gene TRBV19 combines with J gene TRBJ2-5; the D gene is possibly TRBD2 (6 bases). The CDR3 runs 14 residues. V lost 3 bases to trimming and J lost 3 bases, with 11 bases between them. CDR1 and CDR2 from the germline V gene are LNHDA and SQIVND (reference sequence). CDR3 nucleotide sequence: TGTGCCAGTAGTATCGGGGGTTCTAAAGAGACCCAGTACTTC. Translating it yields CASSIGGSKETQYF. Using reference TRBV19 and TRBJ2-5 for the parts outside the CDR3, the full variable domain is DGGITQSPKYLFRKEGQNVTLSCEQNLNHDAMYWYRQDPGQGLRLIYYSQIVNDFQKGDIAEGYSVSREKKESFPLTVTSAQKNPTAFYLCASSIGGSKETQYFGPGTRLLVL.

This clone was detected once. This CDR3 is CASSFDIAYNSPLHF. As DNA, the CDR3 is TGTGCCAGCAGCTTCGATATCGCCTATAATTCACCCCTCCACTTT. The chain couples TRBV9 to TRBJ1-6; D unclear. The V end lost 4 bases, the J end lost 2 bases, and 10 bases lay between the germline ends. The CDR3 spans 15 residues. The germline CDR1 and CDR2 sequences are SGDLS and YYNGEE.

The table lists this clone with a few counts. The chain has TRBV7-9 and TRBJ2-2; TRBD1 aligns across 9 bases. The CDR3 is made up of 15 amino acids. CDR1 SEHNR and CDR2 FQNEAQ come from the germline V gene (reference sequence). Trimming cost V 6 bases and J 7 bases; bases outside gene matches: 9. CDR3 nucleotide sequence: TGTGCCAGCAGTTCGTGGGACAGGGTGATCGGGGAGCTGTTTTTT. It yields the protein CASSSWDRVIGELFF.

The rearrangement links TRBV6-5 to TRBJ2-3; D not resolved. This CDR3 contains 15 residues. The V end was cut by 0 bases, the J end by 2 bases, with 9 bases between. The germline V gene has CDR1 MNHEY and CDR2 SVGAGI. CDR3 sequence (DNA): TGTGCCAGCAGTTACTCCCAGACTTACACAGATACGCAGTATTTT. Amino acids: CASSYSQTYTDTQYF.

V and J are TRBV25-1 and TRBJ1-6; the D is unclear. CDR3 length: 18 amino acids. Germline lookup yields CDR1 MGHDK and CDR2 SYGVNS. The V end was cut by 5 bases, the J end by 4 bases, with 21 bases between. CDR3: CASSSTPPTGVYNSPLHF. The CDR3 DNA follows: TGTGCCAGCAGTTCAACTCCCCCGACGGGTGTGTATAATTCACCCCTCCACTTT.

This rearrangement joins TRBV7-2 to TRBJ1-4; D is unclear. The ends were cut back, 4 bases at V and 7 bases at J, with 13 bases in the middle. Per germline, CDR1 SGHTA and CDR2 FQGNSA. The CDR3 totals 14 residues. The CDR3 DNA is TGTGCCAGCAGCTCGGGCAGCGAGGGTGAAAAACTGTTTTTT. Protein: CASSSGSEGEKLFF.

V and J are TRBV29-1 and TRBJ1-2; no firm D call. V dropped 8 bases and J dropped 3 bases, with 16 bases sitting between them. This CDR3 contains 13 residues. Germline loops: CDR1 SQVTM, CDR2 ANQGSEA. Here the CDR3 DNA reads TGCAGCCTATTCTCCACGGTGGACTATGGCTACACCTTC. Encoded protein: CSLFSTVDYGYTF.

This clone was seen a single time. CDR3 coding DNA: TGTGCCAGCTCACTACGTGGTGCGTCTGGGGCCAACGTCCTGACTTTC. The encoded protein is CASSLRGASGANVLTF. V is TRBV18 and J is TRBJ2-6; D unclear. The germline gives CDR1 KGHSH, CDR2 LQKENI. The CDR3 is made up of 16 amino acids. Trimming removed 4 bases from V and 1 base from J, with 11 bases in between.

The chain uses TRBV19 and TRBJ2-2; 7 bases are shared with TRBD1. From germline, CDR1 is LNHDA and CDR2 SQIVND (reference sequence). With 7 bases clipped from V and 1 base from J, the junction kept 6 bases outside the gene matches. CDR3 length: 15 residues. In DNA form, the CDR3 reads TGTGCCAGTACTAGACAGGGCCTGAACACCGGGGAGCTGTTTTTT. Protein sequence: CASTRQGLNTGELFF.

The rearrangement links TRBV5-1 to TRBJ1-2, with 7 positions matching TRBD1. Germline CDR1 SGHRS, CDR2 YFSETQ. The V and J ends lost 2 bases and 8 bases, in that order; junction bases with no gene match: 9. CDR3 size: 14 residues. CDR3 nucleotide sequence: TGCGCCAGCAGCTTCGAAGGGGGCGCAGGAGGCTACACCTTC. Its translation is CASSFEGGAGGYTF.

V is TRBV5-4 and J is TRBJ1-2, with TRBD1 matching over 12 bases. The CDR3 extends over 15 amino acids. CDR1 is SGHNT, CDR2 YYREEE, per germline (reference sequence). Trimming removed 1 base from V and 6 bases from J; junction bases left unmatched: 4. CDR3 sequence: CASSLRDRGHDGYTF. In DNA, the CDR3 is TGTGCCAGCAGCTTGAGGGACAGGGGGCACGATGGCTACACCTTC.

The chain recombines TRBV4-3 with TRBJ2-7; 11 bases are shared with TRBD1. Germline V gene data show CDR1 as LGHNA and CDR2 as YSLEER. J gave up 0 bases and V 1 base, and 5 bases lay outside the gene matches. This CDR3 is 17 amino acids long. The CDR3, as DNA: TGCGCCAGCAGCCAAGGCCACGGGACAGGGGGCTCCTACGAGCAGTACTTC. It encodes CASSQGHGTGGSYEQYF.

The V gene is TRBV2, the J gene TRBJ2-2, with D perhaps TRBD2 (6 bases). V was pared by 0 bases and J by 4 bases, with 9 bases between. The V gene's germline CDR1 is SNHLY and CDR2 FYNNEI. The CDR3 contains 15 residues. The CDR3 DNA reads TGTGCCAGCAGTGAAGCGGGACTTCTCACCGGGGAGCTGTTTTTT. Residues: CASSEAGLLTGELFF.

The chain is built from TRBV4-2 and TRBJ2-7; maybe TRBD2 (5 bases). Germline V CDR1 and CDR2: LGHNA, YNFKEQ. V was shortened by 0 bases and J by 2 bases, with 20 bases between the two germline ends. The CDR3 loop spans 18 amino acids. CDR3 protein: CASSQEYIKAGLAYEQYF. The CDR3 DNA is TGTGCCAGCAGCCAAGAGTATATTAAGGCGGGTTTAGCCTACGAGCAGTACTTC.